This TCR beta chain was retrieved from a study of blood T cells in healthy people across ages. V trimming: 1 base; J trimming: 7 bases; junction bases outside the gene matches: 5. Germline CDR1 reads LGHNA; CDR2 reads YSLEER. This CDR3 spans 15 amino acids. This clonotype occurred a few times. The use of a sample-barcoded 5' primer and a J-beta primer mix characterized a second PCR of roughly 7 to 12 cycles. Each TCR beta cDNA got a 12-nucleotide random molecular identifier. Each sample provided no less than 2.5 million CDR3-containing paired-end reads. TCRdb processed the 5' RACE reads anew with MiXCR; each CDR3 protein has one entry. In the table there are 1.5 million to 1.9 million distinct CDR3 sequences, roughly 43% of which are singletons. Each individual donor underwent a draw of about 9.1 milliliters of peripheral blood. Each sample provided at least 5.5 micrograms of extracted total RNA.

The TCR comes from a woman between 18 and 29 years old in good health. The sample taken for sequencing was blood. The J gene is TRBJ2-1, the V gene TRBV4-3; TRBD2 matches at 9 bases. DNA for the CDR3: TGCGCCAGCAGCCAAGTGGGTCTAGCGGGGAATGAGCAGTTCTTC. The encoded protein is CASSQVGLAGNEQFF.